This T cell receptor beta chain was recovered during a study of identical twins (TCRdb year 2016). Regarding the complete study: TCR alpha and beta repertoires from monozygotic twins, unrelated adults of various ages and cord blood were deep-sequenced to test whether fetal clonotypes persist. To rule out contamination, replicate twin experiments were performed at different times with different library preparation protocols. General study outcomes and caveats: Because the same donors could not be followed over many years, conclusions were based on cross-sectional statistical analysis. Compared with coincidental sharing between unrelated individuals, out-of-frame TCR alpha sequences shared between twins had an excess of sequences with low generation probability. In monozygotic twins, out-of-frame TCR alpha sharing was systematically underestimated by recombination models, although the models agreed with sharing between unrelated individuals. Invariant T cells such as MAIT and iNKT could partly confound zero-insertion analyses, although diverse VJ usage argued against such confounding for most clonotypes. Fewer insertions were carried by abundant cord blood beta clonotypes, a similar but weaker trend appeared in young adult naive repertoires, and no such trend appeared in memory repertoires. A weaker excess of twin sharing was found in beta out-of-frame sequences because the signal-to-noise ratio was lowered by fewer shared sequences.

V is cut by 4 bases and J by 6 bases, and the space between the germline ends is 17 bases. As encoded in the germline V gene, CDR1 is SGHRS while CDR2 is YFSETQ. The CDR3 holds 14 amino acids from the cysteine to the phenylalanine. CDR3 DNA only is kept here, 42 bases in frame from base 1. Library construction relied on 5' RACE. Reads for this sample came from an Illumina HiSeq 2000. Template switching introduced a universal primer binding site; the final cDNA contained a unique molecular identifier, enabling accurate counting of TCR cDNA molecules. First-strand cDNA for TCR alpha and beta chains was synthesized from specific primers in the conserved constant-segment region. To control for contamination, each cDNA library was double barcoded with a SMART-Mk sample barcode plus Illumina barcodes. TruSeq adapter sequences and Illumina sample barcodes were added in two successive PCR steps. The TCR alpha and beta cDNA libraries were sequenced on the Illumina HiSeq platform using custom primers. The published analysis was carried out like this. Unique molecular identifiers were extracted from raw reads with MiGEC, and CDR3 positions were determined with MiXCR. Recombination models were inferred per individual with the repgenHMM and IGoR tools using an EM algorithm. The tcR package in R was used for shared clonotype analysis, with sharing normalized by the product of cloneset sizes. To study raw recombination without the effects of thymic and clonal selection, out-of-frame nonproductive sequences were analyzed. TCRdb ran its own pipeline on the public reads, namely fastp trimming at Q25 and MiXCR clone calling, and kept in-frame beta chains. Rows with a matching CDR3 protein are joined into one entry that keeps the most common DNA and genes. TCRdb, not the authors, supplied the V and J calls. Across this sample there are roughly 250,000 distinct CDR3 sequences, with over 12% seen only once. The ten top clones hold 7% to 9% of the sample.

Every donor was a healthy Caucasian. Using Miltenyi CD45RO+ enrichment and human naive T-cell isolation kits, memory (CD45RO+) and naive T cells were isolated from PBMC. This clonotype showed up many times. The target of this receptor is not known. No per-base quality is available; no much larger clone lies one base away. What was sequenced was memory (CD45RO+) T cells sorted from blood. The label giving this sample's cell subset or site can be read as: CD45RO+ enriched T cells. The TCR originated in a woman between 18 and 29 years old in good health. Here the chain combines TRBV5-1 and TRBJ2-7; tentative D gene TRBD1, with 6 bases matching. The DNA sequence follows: TGCGCCAGCAGCACCGCACAGGGATCGGGCGAGCAGTACTTC. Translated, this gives CASSTAQGSGEQYF.